Described below is a single T cell receptor (beta chain) sequence and its context. The data originate from a study of blood T cell repertoires in COVID-19. The ends lost 6 bases at V and 1 base at J; junction bases unmatched: 5. This CDR3 has 15 amino acids. CDR1 and CDR2 (germline): MDHEN, SYDVKM. Sequenced by immunoSEQ multiplex PCR; TCRdb stores in-frame clones only, minus some. The table shows roughly 62,000 clones, with 82% occurring only once. The chain couples TRBV28 to TRBJ1-5; 8 bases map to TRBD1. Sequenced: peripheral blood. This TCR was sampled from a man in his 60s with acute or convalescent COVID-19. The CDR3 DNA follows: TGTGCCAGCAGAGCCGGGGACAGGAGCAATCAGCCCCAGCATTTT. Protein sequence: CASRAGDRSNQPQHF. Full variable domain (outside the CDR3, taken from reference TRBV28 and TRBJ1-5): DVKVTQSSRYLVKRTGEKVFLECVQDMDHENMFWYRQDPGLGLRLIYFSYDVKMKEKGDIPEGYSVSREKKERFSLILESASTNQTSMYLCASRAGDRSNQPQHFGDGTRLSIL.